The 4 T cell receptor beta chains reported below all come from one sample, sequenced in a study of neurological immune-mediated disorders. TCRdb re-analysed the 5' RACE reads in MiXCR, keeping a single row per CDR3 protein. The sample has approximately 50,000 distinct CDR3 sequences, 7% to 9% seen once. The time point denotes: longitudinal time-point 3. The sample consisted of PBMCs. These receptors all come from a woman between 35 and 50 years old in good health.

On this clonotype itself: A much larger clone sits a single nucleotide away, making a read error possible. The J gene is TRBJ2-7, the V gene TRBV7-8, with TRBD1 as a possible D gene (6 bases). Between the trimmed V and J ends, which lost 5 bases and 7 bases, there was a span of 12 bases. The CDR3 sequence is 12 residues long. CDR1 and CDR2 (germline): SGHVS, FQNEAQ. The CDR3 bases are TGTGCCAGCAGCCTTGCCGGGACAGAGCAGTACTTC. Amino acids: CASSLAGTEQYF.

This clonotype was detected many times. The J gene is TRBJ1-5, the V gene TRBV6-1; D is perhaps TRBD1 (6 bases). This CDR3 spans 16 amino acids. Germline V gene sequence: CDR1 MNHNS, CDR2 SASEGT. V lost 0 bases and J 4 bases, leaving 13 bases between the germline ends. CDR3 amino acids: CASSEAEFQGNQPQHF. The CDR3 nucleotides read TGTGCCAGCAGTGAAGCGGAATTCCAGGGGAATCAGCCCCAGCATTTT.

A remark on this clonotype: Possible read error: a much larger clone is one base away. The chain combines TRBV9 with TRBJ2-1; D unclear. This CDR3 spans 15 amino acids. Germline CDR1 and CDR2: SGDLS and YYNGEE. CDR3 DNA: TGTGCCAGCAGAGTAGAGCCTAGTTTAGGCAATGAGCAGTTCTTC. It specifies CASRVEPSLGNEQFF.

This clonotype was counted many times. V is TRBV7-2 and J is TRBJ2-7, with a tentative D call TRBD1 (7 bases). Trimming took 3 bases from V and 3 from J, leaving 12 bases between them. In germline, CDR1 is SGHTA, CDR2 FQGNSA. The CDR3 length is 14 residues. The CDR3 region is CASSLQGGLYEQYF. CDR3 bases: TGTGCCAGCAGCTTGCAGGGGGGCCTCTACGAGCAGTACTTC.